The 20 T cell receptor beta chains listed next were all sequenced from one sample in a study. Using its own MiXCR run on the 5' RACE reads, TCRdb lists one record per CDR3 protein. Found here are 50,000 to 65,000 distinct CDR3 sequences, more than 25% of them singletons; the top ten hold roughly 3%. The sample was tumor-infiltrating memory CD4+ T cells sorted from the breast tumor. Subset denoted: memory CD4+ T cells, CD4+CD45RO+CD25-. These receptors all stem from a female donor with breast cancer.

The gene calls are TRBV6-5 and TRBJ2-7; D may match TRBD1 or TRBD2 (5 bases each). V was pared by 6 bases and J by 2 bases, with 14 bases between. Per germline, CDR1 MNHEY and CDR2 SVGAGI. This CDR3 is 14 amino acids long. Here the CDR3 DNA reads TGTGCCAGCAGACAGGACTTTTCCGCCTACGAGCAGTACTTC. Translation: CASRQDFSAYEQYF.

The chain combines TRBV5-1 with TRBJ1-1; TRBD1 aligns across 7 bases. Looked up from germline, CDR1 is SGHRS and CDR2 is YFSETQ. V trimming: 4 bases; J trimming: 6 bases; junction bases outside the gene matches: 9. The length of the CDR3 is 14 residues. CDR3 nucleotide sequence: TGCGCCAGCAGCGTACAGGGGTCCCTGGCTGAAGCTTTCTTT. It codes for CASSVQGSLAEAFF.

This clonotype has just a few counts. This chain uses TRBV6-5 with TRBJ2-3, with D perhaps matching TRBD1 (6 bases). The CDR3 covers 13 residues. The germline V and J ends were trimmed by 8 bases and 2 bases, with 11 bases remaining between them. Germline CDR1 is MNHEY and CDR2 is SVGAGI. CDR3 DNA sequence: TGTGCCAGCTTCAGGGGTTTCACAGATACGCAGTATTTT. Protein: CASFRGFTDTQYF.

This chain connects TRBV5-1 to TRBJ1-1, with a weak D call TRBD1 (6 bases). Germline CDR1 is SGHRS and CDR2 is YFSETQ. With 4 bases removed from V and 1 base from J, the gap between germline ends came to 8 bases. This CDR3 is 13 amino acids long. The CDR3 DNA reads TGCGCCAGCAGCCCGACAGGGAACACTGAAGCTTTCTTT. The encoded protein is CASSPTGNTEAFF. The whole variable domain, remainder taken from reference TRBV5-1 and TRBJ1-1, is KAGVTQTPRYLIKTRGQQVTLSCSPISGHRSVSWYQQTPGQGLQFLFEYFSETQRNKGNFPGRFSGRQFSNSRSEMNVSTLELGDSALYLCASSPTGNTEAFFGQGTRLTVV.

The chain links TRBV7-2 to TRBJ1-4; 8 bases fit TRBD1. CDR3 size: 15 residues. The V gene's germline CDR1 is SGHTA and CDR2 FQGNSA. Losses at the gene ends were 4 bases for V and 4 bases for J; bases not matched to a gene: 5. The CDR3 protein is CASSYRTGLNEKLFF. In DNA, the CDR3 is TGTGCCAGCAGCTATAGGACAGGGCTTAATGAAAAACTGTTTTTT.

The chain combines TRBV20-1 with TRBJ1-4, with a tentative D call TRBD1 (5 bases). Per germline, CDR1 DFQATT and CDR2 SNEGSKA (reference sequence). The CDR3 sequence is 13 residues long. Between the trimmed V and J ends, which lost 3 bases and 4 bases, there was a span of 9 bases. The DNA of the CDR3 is TGCAGTGCTAGCCGGGGCCATAATGAAAAACTGTTTTTT. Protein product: CSASRGHNEKLFF.

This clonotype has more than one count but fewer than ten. The CDR3 is CASTSDSRDEQYF. As DNA, the CDR3 is TGTGCCAGCACCTCGGATTCCCGGGACGAGCAGTACTTC. The rearrangement uses TRBV7-2 and TRBJ2-7, with D uncertain. Trimming shortened V by 7 bases and J by 5 bases, and 15 bases separated the two germline ends. Germline-derived CDR1 and CDR2 are SGHTA and FQGNSA. The CDR3 sequence is 13 residues long.

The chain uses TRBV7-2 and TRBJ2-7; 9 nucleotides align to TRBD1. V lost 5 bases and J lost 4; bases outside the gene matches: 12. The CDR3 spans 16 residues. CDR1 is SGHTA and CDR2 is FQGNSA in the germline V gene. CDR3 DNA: TGTGCCAGCAGCCCGTACCTTACGGGACAGGGTTACGAGCAGTACTTC. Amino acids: CASSPYLTGQGYEQYF.

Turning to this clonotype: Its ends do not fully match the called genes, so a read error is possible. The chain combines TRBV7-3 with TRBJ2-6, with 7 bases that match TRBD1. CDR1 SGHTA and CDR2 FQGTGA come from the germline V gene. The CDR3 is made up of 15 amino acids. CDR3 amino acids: CAGSPGGAGANVLTF. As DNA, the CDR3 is TGTGCCGGCAGCCCAGGGGGAGCTGGGGCCAACGTCCTGACTTTC.

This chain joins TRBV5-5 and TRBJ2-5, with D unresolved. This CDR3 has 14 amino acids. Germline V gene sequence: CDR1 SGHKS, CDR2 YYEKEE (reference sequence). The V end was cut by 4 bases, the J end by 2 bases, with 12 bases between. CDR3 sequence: CASSLTVQQETQYF. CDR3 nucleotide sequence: TGTGCCAGCAGCCTCACGGTCCAGCAAGAGACCCAGTACTTC.

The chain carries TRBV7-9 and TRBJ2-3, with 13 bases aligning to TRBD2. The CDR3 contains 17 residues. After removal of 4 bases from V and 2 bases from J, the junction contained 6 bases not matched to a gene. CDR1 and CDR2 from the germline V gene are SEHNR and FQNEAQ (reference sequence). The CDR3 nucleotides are TGTGCCAGCAGCTCCGGGACTAGCGGGGAGAACACAGATACGCAGTATTTT. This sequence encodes CASSSGTSGENTDTQYF.

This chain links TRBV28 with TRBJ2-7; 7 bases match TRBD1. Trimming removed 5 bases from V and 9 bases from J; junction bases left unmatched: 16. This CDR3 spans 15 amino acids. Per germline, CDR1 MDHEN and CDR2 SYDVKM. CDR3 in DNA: TGTGCCAGCAGTCCCTACGGACAGGCGGCGGAAATGCAGTACTTC. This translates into CASSPYGQAAEMQYF.

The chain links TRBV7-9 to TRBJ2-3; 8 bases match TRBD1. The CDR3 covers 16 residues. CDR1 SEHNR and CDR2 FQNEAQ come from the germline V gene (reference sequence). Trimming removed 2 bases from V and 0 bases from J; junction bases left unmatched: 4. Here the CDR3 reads CASSLTGGKSTDTQYF. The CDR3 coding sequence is TGTGCCAGCAGCTTAACAGGGGGGAAAAGCACAGATACGCAGTATTTT.

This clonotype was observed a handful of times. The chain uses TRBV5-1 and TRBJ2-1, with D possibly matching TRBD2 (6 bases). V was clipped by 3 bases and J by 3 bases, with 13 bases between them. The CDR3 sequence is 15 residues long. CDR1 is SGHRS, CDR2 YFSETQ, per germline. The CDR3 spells CASSYGGRFYNEQFF. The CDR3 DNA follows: TGCGCCAGCAGCTATGGGGGGAGATTCTACAATGAGCAGTTCTTC.

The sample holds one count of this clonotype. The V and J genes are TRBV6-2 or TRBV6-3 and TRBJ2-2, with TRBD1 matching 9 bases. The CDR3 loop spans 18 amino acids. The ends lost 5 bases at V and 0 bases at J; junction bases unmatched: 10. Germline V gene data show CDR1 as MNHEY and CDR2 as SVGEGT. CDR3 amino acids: CASSPGQGGYSNTGELFF. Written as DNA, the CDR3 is TGTGCCAGCAGTCCGGGACAGGGAGGGTACTCGAACACCGGGGAGCTGTTTTTT.

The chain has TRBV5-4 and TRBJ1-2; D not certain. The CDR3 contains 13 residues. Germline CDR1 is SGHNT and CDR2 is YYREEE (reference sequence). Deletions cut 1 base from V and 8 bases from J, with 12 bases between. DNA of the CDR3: TGTGCCAGCAGCTTGTCAGGAGGGTCCGGCTACACCTTC. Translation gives CASSLSGGSGYTF. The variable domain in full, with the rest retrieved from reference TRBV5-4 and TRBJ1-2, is ETGVTQSPTHLIKTRGQQVTLRCSSQSGHNTVSWYQQALGQGPQFIFQYYREEENGRGNFPPRFSGLQFPNYSSELNVNALELDDSALYLCASSLSGGSGYTFGSGTRLTVV.

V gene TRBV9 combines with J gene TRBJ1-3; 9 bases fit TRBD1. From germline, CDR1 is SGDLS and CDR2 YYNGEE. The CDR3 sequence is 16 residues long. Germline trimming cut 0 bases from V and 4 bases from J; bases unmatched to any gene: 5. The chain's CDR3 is CASSVGGQGAGNTIYF. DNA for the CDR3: TGTGCCAGCAGCGTAGGGGGACAGGGCGCCGGAAACACCATATATTTT.

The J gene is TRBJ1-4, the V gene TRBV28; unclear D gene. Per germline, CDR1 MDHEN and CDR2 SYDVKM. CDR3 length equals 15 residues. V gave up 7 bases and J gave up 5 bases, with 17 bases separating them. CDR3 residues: CASNPSDRANEKLFF. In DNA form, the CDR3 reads TGTGCCAGCAACCCCTCGGACCGAGCCAATGAAAAACTGTTTTTT. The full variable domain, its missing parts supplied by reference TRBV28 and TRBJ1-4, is DVKVTQSSRYLVKRTGEKVFLECVQDMDHENMFWYRQDPGLGLRLIYFSYDVKMKEKGDIPEGYSVSREKKERFSLILESASTNQTSMYLCASNPSDRANEKLFFGSGTQLSVL.

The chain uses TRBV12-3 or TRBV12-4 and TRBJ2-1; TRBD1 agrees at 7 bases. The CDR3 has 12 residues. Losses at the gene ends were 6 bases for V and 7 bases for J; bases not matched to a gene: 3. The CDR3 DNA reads TGTGCCAGCAGCAGACAGGGAAATGAGCAGTTCTTC. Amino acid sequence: CASSRQGNEQFF.

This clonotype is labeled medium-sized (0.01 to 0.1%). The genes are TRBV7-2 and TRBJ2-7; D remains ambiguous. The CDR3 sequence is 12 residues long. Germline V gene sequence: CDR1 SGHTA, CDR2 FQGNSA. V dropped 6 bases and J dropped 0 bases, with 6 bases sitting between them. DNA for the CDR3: TGTGCCAGCAGTCCAAGCTCCTACGAGCAGTACTTC. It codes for CASSPSSYEQYF.